The rows below give T cell receptor beta chains drawn from one sample of a study of blood T cell repertoires in COVID-19. The assay was immunoSEQ multiplex PCR, and TCRdb's table has in-frame clones only and misses some. Here the sample spans approximately 450,000 clones, roughly 89% being singletons. Sequencing used peripheral blood. The receptors originated from a woman in her 30s with acute or convalescent COVID-19. Both conserved end residues are part of each CDR3. A D gene is named only where the DNA matches it firmly. Only some rows state a clone size, as once, few, many or a class for expanded clones.

J,D,V,size,length,DNA,CDR3
TRBJ2-7,TRBD2,TRBV27,.,15,TGTGCCAGCAGTTTCTCTAGCGGGGGGGCCTACGAGCAGTACTTC,CASSFSSGGAYEQYF
TRBJ2-3,TRBD2,TRBV5-1,.,17,TGCGCCAGCGGCGTTGGACTAGCGGTGGAGTGTACAGATACGCAGTATTTT,CASGVGLAVECTDTQYF
TRBJ2-1,.,TRBV20-1,.,11,TGCAGTGCTGCAAGGGGGAATGAGCAGTTCTTC,CSAARGNEQFF
TRBJ2-1,TRBD1,TRBV24-1,.,17,TGTGCCACCAGTGATTTCGGGGACAGGGGGCGCGGTAATGAGCAGTTCTTC,CATSDFGDRGRGNEQFF
TRBJ1-1,.,TRBV29-1,.,16,TGCAGCGTTGAAGATCTTCAAACAGGCAGGAACACTGAAGCTTTCTTT,CSVEDLQTGRNTEAFF
TRBJ2-5,.,TRBV25-1,.,14,TGTGCCAGCGCCCTGGGGGGATACCAAGAGACCCAGTACTTC,CASALGGYQETQYF
TRBJ2-1,TRBD2,TRBV20-1,.,14,TGCAGTGCTAGTTGGACTAGCGTCCTCCATGAGCAGTTCTTC,CSASWTSVLHEQFF
TRBJ2-7,.,TRBV27,.,19,TGTGCCAGCAGTTTAAGACCCAGCAGGCAGGGGACCCAGCCCTACGAGCAGTACTTC,CASSLRPSRQGTQPYEQYF
TRBJ1-5,TRBD1,TRBV11-2,.,15,TGTGCCAGCAGCGCGACAGGGTTTAGGGGTGAGCCCCAGCATTTT,CASSATGFRGEPQHF
TRBJ1-1,.,TRBV6-1,.,13,TGTGCCAGCAGGGAAGACAGGAACACTGAAGCTTTCTTT,CASREDRNTEAFF
TRBJ2-3,.,TRBV20-1,.,11,TGCAGTGCTAGCGTTTCAGGGTCACAGTATTTT,CSASVSGSQYF
TRBJ2-3,TRBD1,TRBV5-1,.,15,TGCGCCAGCAGCCTGGGACAGGGTCGGGCAGATACGCAGTATTTT,CASSLGQGRADTQYF
TRBJ1-1,.,TRBV4-1,many,13,TGCGCCAGCATCTCGGACAAGAACACTGAAGCTTTCTTT,CASISDKNTEAFF
TRBJ1-2,.,TRBV5-8,.,13,TGTGCCAGCAGCCGATCTCGATTGAGTGGCTACACCTTC,CASSRSRLSGYTF
TRBJ2-3,TRBD2,TRBV28,.,12,TGTGCCAGCCGCGAAGCGGGGTATACGCAGTATTTT,CASREAGYTQYF
TRBJ1-2,.,TRBV28,.,18,TGTGCCAGCAGTTTAAGTTATGTCTTGAGAGGGTTGGCCTATGGCTACACCTTC,CASSLSYVLRGLAYGYTF
TRBJ2-7,.,TRBV6-2/TRBV6-3,once,14,TGTGCCAGCAGTATCAAGACTGACCCTGACGAGCAGTACTTC,CASSIKTDPDEQYF
TRBJ1-4,.,TRBV23-1,.,15,TGCGCCAGCAGTCGGCAGACAGCTCGTAATGAAAAACTGTTTTTT,CASSRQTARNEKLFF
TRBJ2-2,.,TRBV6-1,.,14,TGTGCCAGCAGTGAACAGGGAAATGCCGGGGAGCTGTTTTTT,CASSEQGNAGELFF
TRBJ1-2,.,TRBV18,.,15,TGTGCCAGCTCACCAAATCGAGACAGCAACTATGGCTACACCTTC,CASSPNRDSNYGYTF
TRBJ2-1,TRBD1,TRBV7-9,.,16,TGTGCCAGCAGCTTTACCGGGACAGGGGCCTACAATGAGCAGTTCTTC,CASSFTGTGAYNEQFF
TRBJ1-1,.,TRBV19,.,11,TGTGCTAGTCGGTTGAACACTGAAGCTTTCTTT,CASRLNTEAFF
TRBJ1-3,TRBD1,TRBV30,.,15,TGTGCCTGGAGTCAGGGGGCGTTCTCTGGAAACACCATATATTTT,CAWSQGAFSGNTIYF
TRBJ1-2,TRBD1,TRBV4-1,.,19,TGCGCCAGCAGCCCTATGACCGGGGGACAGGGGACCTCTAACTATGGCTACACCTTC,CASSPMTGGQGTSNYGYTF
TRBJ1-6,TRBD1,TRBV3-1/TRBV3-2,.,16,TGTGCCAGCAGCCAAGACGGGACAGAATATAATTCACCCCTCCACTTT,CASSQDGTEYNSPLHF
TRBJ2-2,TRBD2,TRBV9,.,17,TGTGCCAGCAGCGCTAGCGGGGGGGCCCCGAAAGTGTGGGAGCTGTTTTTT,CASSASGGAPKVWELFF
TRBJ2-5,.,TRBV2,.,11,TGTGCCAGCGGCGGGTCCGAGACCCAGTACTTC,CASGGSETQYF
TRBJ1-1,.,TRBV30,.,13,TGTGCCTGGAGTGTAAACCGGGACACTGAAGCTTTCTTT,CAWSVNRDTEAFF
TRBJ2-2,.,TRBV2,.,15,TGTGCCAGCAGTGTAGACTCGCGAGGCACCGGGGAGCTGTTTTTT,CASSVDSRGTGELFF
TRBJ2-7,.,TRBV7-8,once,13,TGTGCCAGCAGCCCCTCTCGGGCCTACGAGCAGTACTTC,CASSPSRAYEQYF
TRBJ2-7,TRBD1,TRBV24-1,.,15,TGTGCCACCAGTGAATCTGGACAGGGGAGCTACGAGCAGTACTTC,CATSESGQGSYEQYF
TRBJ1-6,TRBD1,TRBV29-1,.,13,TGCAGCGTTCAGGGGGCCGTTAATTCACCCCTCCACTTT,CSVQGAVNSPLHF
TRBJ2-3,.,TRBV5-1,.,17,TGCGCCAGCAGCTTCTCGGGGAGCAAGAAGGACACAGATACGCAGTATTTT,CASSFSGSKKDTDTQYF
TRBJ1-1,.,TRBV7-9,.,17,TGTGCCAGCAGCTTAGGGGCTTTGAACAGGCTGATCACTGAAGCTTTCTTT,CASSLGALNRLITEAFF
TRBJ2-4,.,TRBV15,.,13,TGTGCCACCCTTGAGGGTTCTTTTGGCATTCAGTACTTC,CATLEGSFGIQYF
TRBJ1-4,TRBD1,TRBV9,.,15,TGTGCCAGCAGCGTAGACAGGGGGGTTAATGAAAAACTGTTTTTT,CASSVDRGVNEKLFF
TRBJ1-3,.,TRBV4-1,.,13,TGCGCCAGCAGCCAAGTACTTGGAAACACCATATATTTT,CASSQVLGNTIYF
TRBJ2-3,TRBD2,TRBV6-5,.,15,TGTGCCAGCTTGGAGGGACTAGCTAGCACAGATACGCAGTATTTT,CASLEGLASTDTQYF
TRBJ2-1,TRBD2,TRBV24-1,.,18,TGTGCCACCAGTGATCCTCGACTAGCGGGGGCCGACTGGGATGAGCAGTTCTTC,CATSDPRLAGADWDEQFF
TRBJ1-1,.,TRBV28,few,13,TGTGCCAGCAGTTTATTAGCAAACACTGAAGCTTTCTTT,CASSLLANTEAFF
TRBJ1-5,.,TRBV2,.,13,TGTGCCACCGCAACAGGGCCAAATCAGCCCCAGCATTTT,CATATGPNQPQHF
TRBJ2-5,TRBD2,TRBV27,.,14,TGTGCCAGCAGTCCCTCAAAGCGGGGGGAGACCCAGTACTTC,CASSPSKRGETQYF
TRBJ1-1,.,TRBV18,.,14,TGTGCCAGCTCACCACCCCGGACATCGACTGAAGCTTTCTTT,CASSPPRTSTEAFF
TRBJ1-1,.,TRBV19,once,13,TGTGCCAGTAAAACAGTATTGAACACTGAAGCTTTCTTT,CASKTVLNTEAFF
TRBJ1-1,TRBD1,TRBV2,.,11,TGTGCCAGCAGAGGGGGCATAGAAGCTTTCTTT,CASRGGIEAFF
TRBJ1-1,.,TRBV6-5,.,15,TGTGCCAGCAGTCCCCCGCGGTCATGGAACACTGAAGCTTTCTTT,CASSPPRSWNTEAFF
TRBJ1-1,.,TRBV19,.,16,TGTGCCAGTAGTATCGGAATCTTACAGCAGAACACTGAAGCTTTCTTT,CASSIGILQQNTEAFF
TRBJ1-5,.,TRBV28,.,15,TGTGCCAGCAGTTTTCCCCATAAAGGAGCCCAGCCCCAGCATTTT,CASSFPHKGAQPQHF
TRBJ2-7,TRBD1,TRBV6-5,.,14,TGTGCCAGCAGTCCGGGACAGGCCACCTACGAGCAGTACTTC,CASSPGQATYEQYF